This TCR beta chain was captured in a study of blood T cell repertoires in COVID-19. Study summary: There were acute and convalescent COVID-19 samples, and they came from the United States, Italy and Spain. Sources were T cells, B-cell-depleted T cells, or PBMCs; the material itself was cDNA or gDNA.

The CDR3 is 14 residues long. Trimming took 1 base from V and 4 from J, leaving 10 bases between them. Germline V gene lookup returns CDR1 LGHDT and CDR2 YNNKEL (reference sequence). Profiled with immunoSEQ multiplex PCR; TCRdb holds only in-frame clones, not every one. The table records around 64,000 clones, about nine tenths of them present only once. V and J are TRBV3-1 (or the pseudogene TRBV3-2) and TRBJ2-5; D gene uncertain. This TCR was sampled from a human donor in a cohort sampled during active COVID-19. Sequencing input: peripheral blood. Here the CDR3 DNA reads TGTGCCAGCAGCCAAGGAGCACCGGGAGAGACCCAGTACTTC. This sequence encodes CASSQGAPGETQYF.